Included here is one T cell receptor (beta chain) sequence, with context. Germline values: CDR1 SGHAT, CDR2 FQNNGV. V dropped 1 base and J dropped 4; count of bases not matched to a gene: 8. CDR3 length: 16 residues. The sample comes from a study of cytomegalovirus exposure and HLA in healthy donors. The PCR used 60 Vbeta and 13 Jbeta primers. TCRdb's copy holds only in-frame clones and misses some; the assay was immunoSEQ multiplex PCR. The profile shows about 170,000 clones, under 90% of them singletons. Sequences were obtained from PBMCs. The sequence was obtained from a male donor in good health and CMV-seronegative. This chain joins TRBV11-2 and TRBJ2-3, with 7 positions matching TRBD2. CDR3 nucleotide sequence: TGTGCCAGCAGCTTAGTTCGCGGGAGAGTAGCAGATACGCAGTATTTT. This codes for CASSLVRGRVADTQYF.